The 5 T cell receptor beta chains reported below all come from one sample, sequenced in a study of OX40 agonist ivuxolimab in advanced cancers. Repertoires were generated with immunoSEQ multiplex PCR, while TCRdb's copy carries only in-frame clones and drops some. The table includes roughly 75,000 clones, over 75% detected once. The sample consisted of CD4+ or CD8+ T cells sorted from blood, taken in a trial of the OX40 agonist ivuxolimab. The receptors here all came from an adult with an advanced solid tumor such as melanoma, head and neck, liver or kidney cancer.

The chain couples TRBV19 to TRBJ2-7; no firm D call. Trimming took off 1 base at V and 6 bases at J, with 10 bases between the two ends. This CDR3 spans 13 amino acids. Germline CDR1 is LNHDA and CDR2 is SQIVND (reference sequence). The CDR3 nucleotides read TGTGCCAGTAGTATAGGTGCGCTCCGCGAGCAGTACTTC. Translation gives CASSIGALREQYF. Full variable domain (remainder filled in from reference TRBV19 and TRBJ2-7): DGGITQSPKYLFRKEGQNVTLSCEQNLNHDAMYWYRQDPGQGLRLIYYSQIVNDFQKGDIAEGYSVSREKKESFPLTVTSAQKNPTAFYLCASSIGALREQYFGPGTRLTVT.

This clone has more than one count but fewer than ten. J is TRBJ2-2 and V is TRBV6-5, with D unclear. Germline V gene lookup returns CDR1 MNHEY and CDR2 SVGAGI. V lost 3 bases, J lost 1 base, and 6 bases lay in between. The CDR3 extends over 14 amino acids. The CDR3 nucleotides are TGTGCCAGCAGTTATGGGGAGAACACCGGGGAGCTGTTTTTT. Its protein product is CASSYGENTGELFF.

This chain uses TRBV2 with TRBJ1-4; the D gene is possibly TRBD1 (5 bases). V was clipped by 3 bases and J by 14 bases, with 31 bases between them. Germline V gene sequence: CDR1 SNHLY, CDR2 FYNNEI. The CDR3 loop spans 18 amino acids. The CDR3 DNA is TGTGCCAGCAGTGACGTCAAAGAGACAGCCACCCTGGGCGGCGGGCTGTTTTTT. It encodes CASSDVKETATLGGGLFF.

In this sample, this clone turned up a few times. The chain couples TRBV9 to TRBJ1-1; no definite D call. The CDR3 sequence is 13 residues long. Trimming cost V 0 bases and J 1 base, with 4 bases left between them. Germline CDR1 SGDLS, CDR2 YYNGEE. CDR3 in amino acids: CASSVGSNTEAFF. CDR3 coding DNA: TGTGCCAGCAGCGTAGGGTCGAACACTGAAGCTTTCTTT.

This chain links TRBV7-2 with TRBJ2-5, with D possibly matching TRBD2 (6 bases). Trimming stripped 5 bases from V and 5 bases from J, with 15 bases between. The germline V gene encodes CDR1 SGHTA and CDR2 FQGNSA. CDR3 length: 14 residues. Here the CDR3 reads CASSDTGRGETQYF. The CDR3 DNA sequence: TGTGCCAGCAGCGACACGGGCCGGGGGGAGACCCAGTACTTC. Together with reference TRBV7-2 and TRBJ2-5, the CDR3 gives the full variable domain: GAGVSQSPSNKVTEKGKDVELRCDPISGHTALYWYRQSLGQGLEFLIYFQGNSAPDKSGLPSDRFSAERTGGSVSTLTIQRTQQEDSAVYLCASSDTGRGETQYFGPGTRLLVL.